Below, 20 T cell receptor beta chains from the same sample are listed, as sequenced in a study of regulatory T cells in long-lasting Graves disease. As to time point: newly diagnosed GD, antithyroid drugs for less than 3 months. There was RNA extracted from PBMCs, and the TCR library was made from it. Researchers made TCR beta libraries by using iRepertoire HTBI primers and running Arm-PCR on CDR3 regions. From the multiplex PCR reads, TCRdb called clonotypes with MiXCR, one entry per CDR3 protein. The sample carries roughly 530,000 distinct CDR3 sequences, about 16% recorded once. These same data were also listed under a study on T cells in Graves' hyperthyroidism and ophthalmopathy.

Sequenced material: peripheral blood mononuclear cells (PBMCs), taken at new diagnosis, from a patient treated with antithyroid drugs. These receptor sequences come from a woman aged 35 to 60 with Graves disease.

This clonotype appeared many times. V gene TRBV20-1 combines with J gene TRBJ2-3; D may be TRBD2 (6 bases). Germline V gives CDR1 DFQATT, CDR2 SNEGSKA (reference sequence). Trimming left V 0 bases short and J 4 bases short, with 14 bases between. This CDR3 has 15 amino acids. CDR3 sequence: CSARDPTSGADTQYF. The DNA of the CDR3 is TGCAGTGCTAGAGACCCGACCTCGGGGGCAGATACGCAGTATTTT.

The chain uses TRBV5-4 and TRBJ2-1, with D maybe TRBD1 (5 bases). Trimming cost V 1 base and J 8 bases, with 16 bases left between them. This CDR3 has 15 residues. The germline V gene has CDR1 SGHNT and CDR2 YYREEE (reference sequence). The CDR3 region has the DNA TGTGCCAGCAGCTTGTCAGGGAATTTTTTGGATGAGCAGTTCTTC. It codes for CASSLSGNFLDEQFF. Full variable domain (outside the CDR3, taken from reference TRBV5-4 and TRBJ2-1): ETGVTQSPTHLIKTRGQQVTLRCSSQSGHNTVSWYQQALGQGPQFIFQYYREEENGRGNFPPRFSGLQFPNYSSELNVNALELDDSALYLCASSLSGNFLDEQFFGPGTRLTVL.

Many counts were recorded for this clonotype. The V call is TRBV5-1, the J call TRBJ2-1; 9 bases agree with TRBD1. Germline CDR1 and CDR2: SGHRS and YFSETQ. CDR3 size: 13 residues. Trimming removed 7 bases from V and 8 bases from J; junction bases left unmatched: 7. CDR3 in amino acids: CASRDRENDEQFF. The DNA for the CDR3 is TGCGCCAGCCGGGACAGGGAGAACGATGAGCAGTTCTTC.

At least ten counts were recorded for this clonotype. The gene calls are TRBV7-9 and TRBJ2-5; TRBD1 matches 7 bases. J gave up 5 bases and V 2 bases, and 11 bases lay outside the gene matches. Germline CDR1 reads SEHNR; CDR2 reads FQNEAQ (reference sequence). The CDR3 extends over 16 amino acids. CDR3 sequence (DNA): TGTGCCAGCAGCTTATCCCGGCCGGGACAGCGGGAGACCCAGTACTTC. This gives the protein CASSLSRPGQRETQYF.

This clonotype has only a few counts. The V and J genes are TRBV28 and TRBJ1-6; D possibly corresponds to TRBD1 (5 bases). CDR3 size: 14 residues. Germline CDR1 reads MDHEN; CDR2 reads SYDVKM. The germline V and J ends were trimmed by 7 bases and 7 bases, with 14 bases remaining between them. The DNA of the CDR3 is TGTGCCAGCACCCCGGGAGGGGTGAATTCACCCCTCCACTTT. This encodes CASTPGGVNSPLHF.

This clonotype has just a few counts. This chain links TRBV11-2 with TRBJ1-4, with D possibly TRBD1 on 5 matching bases. The CDR3 covers 15 residues. V dropped 5 bases and J dropped 8 bases, with 18 bases sitting between them. CDR1 is SGHAT and CDR2 is FQNNGV in the germline V gene. The CDR3 region is CASSPQGGLGEKLFF. As DNA, the CDR3 is TGTGCCAGCAGCCCGCAGGGAGGGTTGGGCGAAAAACTGTTTTTT.

There are many counts of this clonotype. The genes are TRBV12-3 or TRBV12-4 and TRBJ1-5; weak D call: TRBD1 (5 bases). Trimming took off 7 bases at V and 5 bases at J, with 9 bases between the two ends. This CDR3 contains 12 residues. The CDR3 sequence: CASTQGDQPQHF. For the CDR3, the DNA is TGTGCCAGCACCCAGGGTGATCAGCCCCAGCATTTT.

This clonotype was seen at least ten times. The CDR3 spells CSASGQNSNQPQHF. CDR3 in DNA: TGCAGTGCTAGTGGACAGAATAGCAATCAGCCCCAGCATTTT. This chain links TRBV20-1 with TRBJ1-5; D possibly corresponds to TRBD1 (6 bases). The germline gives CDR1 DFQATT, CDR2 SNEGSKA (reference sequence). The V gene lost 3 bases and the J gene lost 0 bases, with 9 bases spanning the gap. The CDR3 loop spans 14 amino acids.

This clonotype was counted many times. The chain employs TRBV12-3 or TRBV12-4 and TRBJ2-4; no reliable D call. The CDR3 runs 16 residues. V lost 3 bases and J 1 base, leaving 13 bases between the germline ends. CDR3 amino acids: CASSFWEGPAKNIQYF. The DNA of the CDR3 is TGTGCCAGCAGTTTTTGGGAAGGTCCCGCCAAAAACATTCAGTACTTC.

The chain couples TRBV10-3 to TRBJ2-7; possible D gene TRBD2, 7 bases. This CDR3 contains 15 residues. Per germline, CDR1 ENHRY and CDR2 SYGVKD. V was shortened by 2 bases and J by 2 bases, with 13 bases between the two germline ends. The CDR3 is CAISEPGGRAYEQYF. In DNA form, the CDR3 reads TGTGCCATCAGTGAGCCGGGGGGCCGCGCCTACGAGCAGTACTTC.

The table lists this clonotype with many counts. The CDR3: CASSTRVTGSRNEQFF. The DNA of the CDR3 is TGTGCCAGCAGCACGCGTGTGACAGGCTCGCGCAATGAGCAGTTCTTC. The rearrangement joins TRBV5-5 to TRBJ2-1; D perhaps matches TRBD1 (6 bases). From germline, CDR1 is SGHKS and CDR2 YYEKEE (reference sequence). CDR3 length equals 16 residues. The V and J ends lost 4 bases and 6 bases respectively, with 20 bases between them. Full variable domain (rest looked up from reference TRBV5-5 and TRBJ2-1): DAGVTQSPTHLIKTRGQQVTLRCSPISGHKSVSWYQQVLGQGPQFIFQYYEKEERGRGNFPDRFSARQFPNYSSELNVNALLLGDSALYLCASSTRVTGSRNEQFFGPGTRLTVL.

This clonotype was seen at least ten times. The chain links TRBV5-1 to TRBJ2-7, with D perhaps being TRBD1 or TRBD2 (5 bases each). Trimming took 0 bases from V and 3 from J, leaving 10 bases between them. Germline V gene lookup returns CDR1 SGHRS and CDR2 YFSETQ. The CDR3 contains 14 residues. CDR3 amino acids: CASSLDGGNYEQYF. CDR3 nucleotide sequence: TGCGCCAGCAGCTTGGATGGGGGAAACTACGAGCAGTACTTC.

This clonotype has just a few counts. The V gene is TRBV14, the J gene TRBJ2-1; 7 bases match TRBD2. With V trimmed by 1 base and J by 7 bases, 13 bases remained unmatched. Germline V gives CDR1 SGHDN, CDR2 FVKESK. CDR3 length: 17 amino acids. CDR3: CASSQGGGTLIENEQFF. The CDR3 bases are TGTGCCAGCAGCCAAGGGGGGGGGACCTTAATCGAGAATGAGCAGTTCTTC.

The rearrangement joins TRBV19 to TRBJ2-5, with a possible D match to TRBD2 (6 bases). V was trimmed by 4 bases and J by 6 bases, leaving 18 bases between them. Germline CDR1 and CDR2: LNHDA and SQIVND (reference sequence). The CDR3 extends over 15 amino acids. The CDR3 bases are TGTGCCAGTAGTAGACGGGACGGGGGAGAGAAGACCCAGTACTTC. Amino acid sequence: CASSRRDGGEKTQYF.

CDR3 region: CASSGYTGELFF. The CDR3 nucleotides are TGTGCCAGCAGTGGTTACACCGGGGAGCTGTTTTTT. The chain recombines TRBV2 with TRBJ2-2; D ambiguous. This CDR3 comprises 12 residues. Trimming cost V 4 bases and J 3 bases, with 3 bases left between them. Germline CDR1 SNHLY, CDR2 FYNNEI.

This clonotype was counted ten times or more. The chain has TRBV3-1 and TRBJ2-6; no firm D call. V lost 7 bases and J 0 bases, leaving 13 bases between the germline ends. There are 16 residues in the CDR3. The germline gives CDR1 LGHDT, CDR2 YNNKEL (reference sequence). As DNA, the CDR3 is TGTGCCAGCACCCCCGGCGAGGACTCTGGGGCCAACGTCCTGACTTTC. This codes for CASTPGEDSGANVLTF.

Note on this clonotype: A clone one base away is much larger, so this may be a read error. V is TRBV12-3 or TRBV12-4 and J is TRBJ1-1; D possibly corresponds to TRBD1 (5 bases). The CDR3 is made up of 15 amino acids. The chain's CDR3 is CAGSRLGDPKTEAFF. CDR3 bases: TGTGCCGGCAGTCGCCTGGGGGACCCGAAGACTGAAGCTTTCTTT.

The gene calls are TRBV28 and TRBJ1-1; D remains ambiguous. CDR3 length: 13 amino acids. V was pared by 4 bases and J by 4 bases, with 10 bases between. Germline CDR1 and CDR2: MDHEN and SYDVKM. The CDR3 loop reads CASSSTVSTEAFF. In DNA form, the CDR3 reads TGTGCCAGCAGTTCCACAGTGAGCACTGAAGCTTTCTTT.

This chain links TRBV2 with TRBJ2-2; no definite D call. The CDR3 runs 13 residues. Germline assignment: CDR1 SNHLY and CDR2 FYNNEI. The V gene lost 7 bases and the J gene lost 6 bases, with 12 bases spanning the gap. The CDR3 reads CASTAPGAGELFF. The CDR3 coding sequence is TGTGCCAGCACCGCCCCTGGGGCCGGGGAGCTGTTTTTT.

Details on this clonotype: This may be a read error, as it is one base from a much larger clone. The chain employs TRBV7-3 and TRBJ1-5, with D possibly matching TRBD1 (5 bases). The germline V gene encodes CDR1 SGHTA and CDR2 FQGTGA. The CDR3 sequence is 15 residues long. CDR3 nucleotides: TGTGCCTGCAGGTGGGACCAAAACTCCGATCAGCCCCAGCATTTT. Its translation: CACRWDQNSDQPQHF.